This T cell receptor (beta chain) was found in a study of CD8 T cells in Susac syndrome. CD8+ and CD4+ T cells taken from blood had their TCR beta sequenced. Reverse transcription of roughly 0.45 to 1 ug RNA used random hexamers. The amplification used immunoSEQ multiplex PCR on TCR beta CDR3; it spanned 54 Vbeta and 13 Jbeta. TCRdb re-analysed the immunoSEQ multiplex PCR reads in MiXCR, keeping a single row per CDR3 protein. Of about 170,000 distinct CDR3 sequences in the sample, about 94% were seen once. V gave up 6 bases and J gave up 4 bases, with 12 bases separating them. This CDR3 is 13 amino acids long.

Input material: CD4+ T cells from PBMCs. This receptor was identified in a human donor with multiple sclerosis. The chain couples TRBV12-3 or TRBV12-4 to TRBJ1-1; no clear D gene. The CDR3 DNA reads TGTGCCAGCAGCCCTCTCCGAGGCACTGAAGCTTTCTTT. Residues: CASSPLRGTEAFF.